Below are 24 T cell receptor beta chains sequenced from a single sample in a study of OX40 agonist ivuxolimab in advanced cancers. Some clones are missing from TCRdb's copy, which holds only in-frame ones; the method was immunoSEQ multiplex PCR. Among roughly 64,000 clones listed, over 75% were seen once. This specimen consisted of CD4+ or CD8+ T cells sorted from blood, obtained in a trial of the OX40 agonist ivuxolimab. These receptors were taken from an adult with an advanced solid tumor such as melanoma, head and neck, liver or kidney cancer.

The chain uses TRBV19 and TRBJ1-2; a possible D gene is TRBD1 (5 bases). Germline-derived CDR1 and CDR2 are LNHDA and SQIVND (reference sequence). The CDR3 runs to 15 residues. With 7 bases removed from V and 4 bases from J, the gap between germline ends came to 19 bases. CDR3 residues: CASTIPGGETYGYTF. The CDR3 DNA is TGTGCCAGTACCATCCCCGGGGGGGAAACCTATGGCTACACCTTC.

CDR3 sequence: CASSGLSLEQYF. For the CDR3, the DNA is TGTGCCAGCAGCGGCCTTTCGCTCGAGCAGTACTTC. V and J are TRBV11-2 and TRBJ2-7; no definite D call. Germline V gene lookup returns CDR1 SGHAT and CDR2 FQNNGV. This CDR3 is built from 12 residues. Trimming took 5 bases from V and 6 from J, leaving 11 bases between them.

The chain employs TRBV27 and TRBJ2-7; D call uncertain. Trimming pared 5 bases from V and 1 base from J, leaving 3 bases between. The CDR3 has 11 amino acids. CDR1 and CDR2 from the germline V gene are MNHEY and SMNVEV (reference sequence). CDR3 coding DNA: TGTGCCAGCAGTACGTCCTACGAGCAGTACTTC. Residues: CASSTSYEQYF.

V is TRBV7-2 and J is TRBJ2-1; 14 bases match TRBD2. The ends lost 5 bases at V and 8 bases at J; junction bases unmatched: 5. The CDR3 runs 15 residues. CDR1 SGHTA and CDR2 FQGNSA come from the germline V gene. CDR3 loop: CASSRTGLAGDEQFF. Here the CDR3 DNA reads TGTGCCAGCAGCCGTACGGGACTAGCGGGAGATGAGCAGTTCTTC.

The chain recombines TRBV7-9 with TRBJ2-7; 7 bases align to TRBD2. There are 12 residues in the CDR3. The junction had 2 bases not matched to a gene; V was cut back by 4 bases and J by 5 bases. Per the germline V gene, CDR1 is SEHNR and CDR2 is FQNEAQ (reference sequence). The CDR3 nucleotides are TGTGCCAGCAGCTATGGGGGGGACGAGCAGTACTTC. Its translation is CASSYGGDEQYF.

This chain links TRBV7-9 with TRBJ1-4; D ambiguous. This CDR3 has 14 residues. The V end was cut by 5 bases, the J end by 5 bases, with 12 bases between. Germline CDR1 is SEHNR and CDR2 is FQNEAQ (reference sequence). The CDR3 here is CASSAIAENEKLFF. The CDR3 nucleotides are TGTGCCAGCAGCGCTATAGCAGAGAATGAAAAACTGTTTTTT.

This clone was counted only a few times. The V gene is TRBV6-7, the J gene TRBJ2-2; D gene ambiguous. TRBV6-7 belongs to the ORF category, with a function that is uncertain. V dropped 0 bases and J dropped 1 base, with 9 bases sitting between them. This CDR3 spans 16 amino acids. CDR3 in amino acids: CASSYSPPENTGELFF. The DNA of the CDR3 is TGTGCCAGCAGTTACTCTCCACCTGAGAACACCGGGGAGCTGTTTTTT.

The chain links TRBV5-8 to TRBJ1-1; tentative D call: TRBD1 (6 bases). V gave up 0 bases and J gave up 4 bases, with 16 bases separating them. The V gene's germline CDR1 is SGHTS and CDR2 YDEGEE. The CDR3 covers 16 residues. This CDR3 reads CASSLGWGGRSTEAFF. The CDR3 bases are TGTGCCAGCAGCTTGGGATGGGGGGGCAGATCCACTGAAGCTTTCTTT.

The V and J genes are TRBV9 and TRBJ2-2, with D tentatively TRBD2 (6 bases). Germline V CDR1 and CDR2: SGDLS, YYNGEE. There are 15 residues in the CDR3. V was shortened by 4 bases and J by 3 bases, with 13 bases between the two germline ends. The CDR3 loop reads CASSTGRGDTGELFF. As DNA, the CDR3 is TGTGCCAGCAGCACCGGGCGGGGTGACACCGGGGAGCTGTTTTTT.

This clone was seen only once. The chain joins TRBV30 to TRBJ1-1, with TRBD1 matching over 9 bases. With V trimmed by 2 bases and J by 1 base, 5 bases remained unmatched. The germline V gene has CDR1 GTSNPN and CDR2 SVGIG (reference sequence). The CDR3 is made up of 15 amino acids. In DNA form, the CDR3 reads TGTGCCTGGAGTAATCCGGGACAGGGGAACACTGAAGCTTTCTTT. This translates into CAWSNPGQGNTEAFF.

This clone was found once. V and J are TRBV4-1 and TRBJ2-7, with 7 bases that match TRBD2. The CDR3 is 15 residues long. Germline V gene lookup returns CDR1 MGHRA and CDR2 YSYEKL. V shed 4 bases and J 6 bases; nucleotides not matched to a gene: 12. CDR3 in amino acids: CASSPLAGVSGEQYF. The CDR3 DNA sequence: TGCGCCAGCAGCCCCCTGGCGGGAGTATCCGGCGAGCAGTACTTC.

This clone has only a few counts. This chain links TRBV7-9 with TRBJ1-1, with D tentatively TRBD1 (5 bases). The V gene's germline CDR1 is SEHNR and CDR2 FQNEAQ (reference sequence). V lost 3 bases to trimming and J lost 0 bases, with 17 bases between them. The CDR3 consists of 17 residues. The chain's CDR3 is CASSFVQGGFLNTEAFF. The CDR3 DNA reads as TGTGCCAGCAGCTTTGTTCAGGGTGGTTTTTTGAACACTGAAGCTTTCTTT.

The CDR3 protein is CASSYLALGSPLHF. CDR3 nucleotide sequence: TGTGCCAGCAGTTACCTGGCATTAGGATCACCCCTCCACTTT. The V call is TRBV6-5, the J call TRBJ1-6; no clear D. Between the trimmed V and J ends, which lost 2 bases and 10 bases, there was a span of 12 bases. This CDR3 spans 14 amino acids. Germline V CDR1 and CDR2: MNHEY, SVGAGI.

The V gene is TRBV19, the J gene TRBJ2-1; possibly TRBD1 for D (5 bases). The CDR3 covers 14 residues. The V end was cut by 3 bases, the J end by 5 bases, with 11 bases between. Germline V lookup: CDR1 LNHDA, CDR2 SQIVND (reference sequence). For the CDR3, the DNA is TGTGCCAGTAGTATCTTGGACATAAACAATGAGCAGTTCTTC. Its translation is CASSILDINNEQFF.

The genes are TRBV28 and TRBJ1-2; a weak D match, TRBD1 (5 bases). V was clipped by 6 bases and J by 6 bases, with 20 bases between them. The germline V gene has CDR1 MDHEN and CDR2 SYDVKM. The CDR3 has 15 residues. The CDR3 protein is CASRPTRAGWDGYTF. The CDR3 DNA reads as TGTGCCAGCAGACCCACCCGGGCAGGGTGGGATGGCTACACCTTC.

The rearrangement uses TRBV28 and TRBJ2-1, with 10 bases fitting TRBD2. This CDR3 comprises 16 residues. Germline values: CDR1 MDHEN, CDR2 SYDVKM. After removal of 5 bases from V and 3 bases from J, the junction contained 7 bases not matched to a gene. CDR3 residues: CASSAPSGSSYNEQFF. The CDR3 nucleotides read TGTGCCAGCAGTGCCCCTAGCGGGAGTAGCTACAATGAGCAGTTCTTC.

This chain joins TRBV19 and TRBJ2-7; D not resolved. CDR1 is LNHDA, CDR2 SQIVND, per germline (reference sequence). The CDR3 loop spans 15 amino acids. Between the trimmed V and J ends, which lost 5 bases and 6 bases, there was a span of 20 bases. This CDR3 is CASSPRLEYSAEQYF. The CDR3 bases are TGTGCCAGTAGTCCCCGTCTGGAGTATTCGGCCGAGCAGTACTTC.

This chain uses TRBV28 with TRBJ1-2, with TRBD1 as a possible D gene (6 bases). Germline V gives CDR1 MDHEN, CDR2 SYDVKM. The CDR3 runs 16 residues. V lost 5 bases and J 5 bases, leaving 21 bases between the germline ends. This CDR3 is CASSRGGSVRPYGYTF. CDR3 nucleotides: TGTGCCAGCAGTAGAGGGGGTTCGGTCAGGCCTTATGGCTACACCTTC.

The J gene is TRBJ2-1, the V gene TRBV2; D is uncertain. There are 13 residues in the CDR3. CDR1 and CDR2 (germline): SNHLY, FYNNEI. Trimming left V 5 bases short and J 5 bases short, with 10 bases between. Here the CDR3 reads CASSIELNNEQFF. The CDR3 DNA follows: TGTGCCAGCAGTATCGAGCTGAACAATGAGCAGTTCTTC.

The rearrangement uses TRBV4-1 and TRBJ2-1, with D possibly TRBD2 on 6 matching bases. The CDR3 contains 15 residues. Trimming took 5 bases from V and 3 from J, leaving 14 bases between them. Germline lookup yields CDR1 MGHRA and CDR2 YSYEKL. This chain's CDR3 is CASSVDPSDYNEQFF. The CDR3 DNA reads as TGCGCCAGCAGCGTAGATCCTAGCGACTACAATGAGCAGTTCTTC.

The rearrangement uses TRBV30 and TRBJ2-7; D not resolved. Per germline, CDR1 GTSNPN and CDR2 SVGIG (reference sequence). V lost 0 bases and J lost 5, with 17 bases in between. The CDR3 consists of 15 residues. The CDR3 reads CAWSVWPKALNEQYF. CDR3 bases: TGTGCCTGGAGTGTCTGGCCCAAAGCCCTGAACGAGCAGTACTTC. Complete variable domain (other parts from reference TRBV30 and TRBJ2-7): SQTIHQWPATLVQPVGSPLSLECTVEGTSNPNLYWYRQAAGRGLQLLFYSVGIGQISSEVPQNLSASRPQDRQFILSSKKLLLSDSGFYLCAWSVWPKALNEQYFGPGTRLTVT.

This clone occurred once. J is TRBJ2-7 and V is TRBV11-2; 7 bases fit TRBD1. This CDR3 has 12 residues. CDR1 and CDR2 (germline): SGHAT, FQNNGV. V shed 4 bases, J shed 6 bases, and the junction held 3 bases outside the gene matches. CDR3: CASSSQGVEQYF. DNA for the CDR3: TGTGCCAGCAGCTCTCAGGGGGTCGAGCAGTACTTC.

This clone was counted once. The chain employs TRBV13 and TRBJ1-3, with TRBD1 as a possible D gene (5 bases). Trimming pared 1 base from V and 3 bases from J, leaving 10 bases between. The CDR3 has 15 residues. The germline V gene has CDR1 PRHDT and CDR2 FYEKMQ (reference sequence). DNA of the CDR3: TGTGCCAGCAGCTTAGTCGGGACGGATGGAAACACCATATATTTT. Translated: CASSLVGTDGNTIYF.

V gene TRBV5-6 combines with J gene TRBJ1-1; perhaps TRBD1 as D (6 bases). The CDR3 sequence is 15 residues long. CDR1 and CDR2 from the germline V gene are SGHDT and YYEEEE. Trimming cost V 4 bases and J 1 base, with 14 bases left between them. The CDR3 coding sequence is TGTGCCAGCAGCCCAACAGGGTTCGGGAACACTGAAGCTTTCTTT. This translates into CASSPTGFGNTEAFF.